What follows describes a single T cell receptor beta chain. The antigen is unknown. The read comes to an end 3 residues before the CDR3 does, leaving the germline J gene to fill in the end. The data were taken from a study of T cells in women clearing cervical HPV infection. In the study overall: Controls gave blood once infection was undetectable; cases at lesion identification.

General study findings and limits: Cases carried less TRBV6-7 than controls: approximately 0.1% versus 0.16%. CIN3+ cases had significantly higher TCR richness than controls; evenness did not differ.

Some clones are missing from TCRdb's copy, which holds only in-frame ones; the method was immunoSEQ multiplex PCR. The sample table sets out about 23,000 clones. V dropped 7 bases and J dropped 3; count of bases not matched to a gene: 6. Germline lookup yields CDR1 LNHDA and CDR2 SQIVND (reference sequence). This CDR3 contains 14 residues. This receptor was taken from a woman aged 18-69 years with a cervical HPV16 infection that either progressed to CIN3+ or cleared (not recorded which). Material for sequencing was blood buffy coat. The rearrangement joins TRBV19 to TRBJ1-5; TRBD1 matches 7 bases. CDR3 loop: CASKRTGDNQPQHF. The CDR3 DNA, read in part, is TGTGCCAGTAAACGAACAGGGGACAATCAGCCC.